This TCR beta chain came from a study of OX40 agonist ivuxolimab in advanced cancers. Study details: The dose-escalation group included hepatocellular carcinoma, melanoma, renal cell carcinoma and head and neck cancer.

Method: immunoSEQ multiplex PCR; TCRdb's copy keeps in-frame clones and lacks some. The sample lists about 90,000 clones; approximately 91% were seen once. Comment on this clone: Its antigen is unidentified.

Study-wide findings and caveats: Expanded clones belonging to CD8+ T cells outnumbered, on average, those of CD4+. Among the least clonally expanded were partial responders at 0.1-3.0 mg/kg.

J lost 2 bases, V lost 9 bases, and 10 bases had no gene match. This CDR3 spans 14 amino acids. Looked up from germline, CDR1 is SNHLY and CDR2 is FYNNEI. The sequencing used CD4+ or CD8+ T cells sorted from blood, collected in a trial of the OX40 agonist ivuxolimab. The receptor was derived from an adult with an advanced solid tumor such as melanoma, head and neck, liver or kidney cancer. The rearrangement uses TRBV2 and TRBJ2-7; 7 bases map to TRBD1. CDR3 sequence: CARQRTGGAYEQYF. CDR3 DNA sequence: TGTGCCAGACAGCGGACAGGTGGGGCCTACGAGCAGTACTTC. The full variable domain, rest sourced from reference TRBV2 and TRBJ2-7, is EPEVTQTPSHQVTQMGQEVILRCVPISNHLYFYWYRQILGQKVEFLVSFYNNEISEKSEIFDDQFSVERPDGSNFTLKIRSTKLEDSAMYFCARQRTGGAYEQYFGPGTRLTVT.